This T cell receptor beta chain comes out of a study of T cell responses to AZD1222 COVID-19 vaccine. Study-wide points: Repertoires were obtained only post-peak T cell response. The donor group comprised mostly white British people and more females; the analysis possibly underestimated clonal diversity. Once two AZD1222 doses were given, Spike-specific TCR breadth and depth went up.

CDR3 length: 19 amino acids. The germline V gene has CDR1 LGHNA and CDR2 YSLEER. The J segment lost 0 bases and the V segment lost 0 bases, leaving 10 bases of the junction unmatched. Assay: immunoSEQ multiplex PCR; the TCRdb copy retains only in-frame clones and omits some. The data contain 200,000 to 250,000 clones, 90% to 95% of them seen just once; the ten biggest clones take up less than 1.2%. Remarks on this clone: Its antigen is not identified.

This chain uses TRBV4-3 with TRBJ1-5; the match to TRBD1 covers 8 bases. This TCR derives from an adult in good health. The specimen comprised peripheral blood, sampled on day 0 of MenACWY control vaccination. The CDR3 protein is CASSQDPPTGVYSNQPQHF. The CDR3 bases are TGCGCCAGCAGCCAAGATCCCCCGACAGGGGTATATAGCAATCAGCCCCAGCATTTT.